This T cell receptor beta chain comes out of a study of blood T cell repertoires in COVID-19. Study information: Collection of acute and convalescent COVID-19 samples took place in the United States, Italy and Spain. Sample material is recorded as cDNA or gDNA derived from T cells, B-cell-depleted T cells, or PBMCs.

Original processing methods: From reference gene primer amplification, estimates of nucleated cell counts were derived. Repertoires were generated with immunoSEQ multiplex PCR, while TCRdb's copy carries only in-frame clones and drops some. V and J calls and clone size are given by that table; D and trimming were obtained from the DNA. Of a few hundred thousand clones listed, approximately 84% were seen once; the top ten hold roughly 1.9%. Trimming took off 8 bases at V and 2 bases at J, with 15 bases between the two ends. CDR3 length: 14 amino acids. Looked up from germline, CDR1 is MDHEN and CDR2 is SYDVKM.

This TCR came from a woman younger than 45 who had recovered from COVID-19. Sequenced material: peripheral blood. The rearrangement joins TRBV28 to TRBJ2-5; D is unresolved. The chain's CDR3 is CASSNRDYQETQYF. The DNA of the CDR3 is TGTGCCAGCTCAAACCGCGATTATCAAGAGACCCAGTACTTC.